The 2 T cell receptor beta chains in this list originate from one sample, sequenced in a study of blood T cell repertoires in COVID-19. Profiled with immunoSEQ multiplex PCR; TCRdb holds only in-frame clones, not every one. The table includes around 460,000 clones, approximately 90% detected once. Source material: peripheral blood. These receptors came from a man between 18 and 29 years old with COVID-19, enrolled during active disease.

This chain uses TRBV6-5 with TRBJ2-7; possible D gene TRBD1, 5 bases. The CDR3 is 14 amino acids. Trimming pared 6 bases from V and 3 bases from J, leaving 15 bases between. Germline V gene data show CDR1 as MNHEY and CDR2 as SVGAGI. The CDR3 sequence is CASSDTRQLYEQYF. The CDR3 nucleotides are TGTGCCAGCAGCGACACCCGACAGCTCTACGAGCAGTACTTC.

In its sample, this clone was seen once. The chain has TRBV29-1 and TRBJ2-5, with TRBD1 matching 7 bases. Germline lookup yields CDR1 SQVTM and CDR2 ANQGSEA. The CDR3 spans 12 residues. J was trimmed by 2 bases and V by 4 bases; bases with no gene match: 1. In DNA, the CDR3 is TGCAGCGTTGGACAGGGACAAGAGACCCAGTACTTC. Its translation: CSVGQGQETQYF.